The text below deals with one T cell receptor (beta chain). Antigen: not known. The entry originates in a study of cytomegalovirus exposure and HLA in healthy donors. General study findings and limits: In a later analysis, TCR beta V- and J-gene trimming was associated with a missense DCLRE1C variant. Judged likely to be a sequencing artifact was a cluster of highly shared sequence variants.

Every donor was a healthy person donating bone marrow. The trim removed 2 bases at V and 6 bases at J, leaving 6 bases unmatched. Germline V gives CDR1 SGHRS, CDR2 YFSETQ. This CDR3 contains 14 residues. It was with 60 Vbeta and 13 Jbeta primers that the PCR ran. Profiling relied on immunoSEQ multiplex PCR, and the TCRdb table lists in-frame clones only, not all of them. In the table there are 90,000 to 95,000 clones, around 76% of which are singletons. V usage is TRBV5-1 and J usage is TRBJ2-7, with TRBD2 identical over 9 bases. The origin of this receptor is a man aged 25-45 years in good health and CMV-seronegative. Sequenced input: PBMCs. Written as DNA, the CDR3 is TGCGCCAGCAGCTTACTACTAGCGGGTAGCGAGCAGTACTTC. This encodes CASSLLLAGSEQYF.